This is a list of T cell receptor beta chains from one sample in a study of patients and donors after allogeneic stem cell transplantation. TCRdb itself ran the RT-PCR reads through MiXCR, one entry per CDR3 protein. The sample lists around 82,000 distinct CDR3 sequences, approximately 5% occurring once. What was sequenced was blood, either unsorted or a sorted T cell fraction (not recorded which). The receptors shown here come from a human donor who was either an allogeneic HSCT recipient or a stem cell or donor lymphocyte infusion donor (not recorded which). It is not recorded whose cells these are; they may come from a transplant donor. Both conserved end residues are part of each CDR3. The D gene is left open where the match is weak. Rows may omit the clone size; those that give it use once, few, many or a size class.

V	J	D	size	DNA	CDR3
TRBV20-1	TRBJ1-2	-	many	TGCAGTGCTGAGGGGACGGCGAGGGGCTACACCTTC	CSAEGTARGYTF
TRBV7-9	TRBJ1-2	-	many	TGTGCCAGCAGCGCAGTGGGTGAGGCCCATGGCTACACCTTC	CASSAVGEAHGYTF
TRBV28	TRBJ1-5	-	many	TGTGCCATACAGGGTGGGCCAGGGAGCCATCAGCCCCAGCATTTT	CAIQGGPGSHQPQHF
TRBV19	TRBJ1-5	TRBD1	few	TGTGCCACCTGGGACAGCCGCAATCAGCCCCAGCATTTT	CATWDSRNQPQHF
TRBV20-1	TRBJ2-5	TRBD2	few	TGCAGTGCTAGAGTTGCGGGAGGAGGTTTGGAGACCCAGTACTTC	CSARVAGGGLETQYF
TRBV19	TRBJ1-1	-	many	TGTGCCAGTAGTATGCGGAACACTGAAGCTTTCTTT	CASSMRNTEAFF
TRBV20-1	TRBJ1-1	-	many	TGCAGTGCTAGAGATTTGAGTAACACTGAAGCTTTCTTT	CSARDLSNTEAFF
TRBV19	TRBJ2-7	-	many	TGTGCCAGTAGGGTAACAGGGACCTACGAGCAGTACTTC	CASRVTGTYEQYF
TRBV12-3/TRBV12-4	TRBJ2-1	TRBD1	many	TGTGCCAGCAGGAAATCACCGGGACAGGGCGAGAATGAGCAGTTCTTC	CASRKSPGQGENEQFF
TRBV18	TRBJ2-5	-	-	TGTGCCAGCTCCCCCACTAGTTTGGAGACCCAGTACTTC	CASSPTSLETQYF
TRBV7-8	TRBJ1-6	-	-	TGTGCCAGCAGCTTACCGGCTTTAAATTCACCCCTCCACTTT	CASSLPALNSPLHF
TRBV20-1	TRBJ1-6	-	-	TGCAGTGCTAGAGGCCAGGGCGGTAATTCACCCCTCCACTTT	CSARGQGGNSPLHF
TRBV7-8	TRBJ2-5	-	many	TGTGCCAGCAGCTTAAGACGGACTCAAGAGACCCAGTACTTC	CASSLRRTQETQYF
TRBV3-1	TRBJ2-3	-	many	TGTGCCAGCAGCCAAACATGGGACTTCACAGATACGCAGTATTTT	CASSQTWDFTDTQYF
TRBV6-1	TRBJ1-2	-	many	TGTGCCAGCAGTCAGGGACCAGCAAATCATGGCTACACCTTC	CASSQGPANHGYTF
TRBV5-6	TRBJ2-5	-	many	TGTGCCAGCAGCCCTATGTCCGGGGAGACCCAGTACTTC	CASSPMSGETQYF
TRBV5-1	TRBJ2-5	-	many	TGCGCCAGCCAGTGGGACCCCCAAGAGACCCAGTACTTC	CASQWDPQETQYF
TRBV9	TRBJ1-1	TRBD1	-	TGTGCCAGCAGCGTAGGGCAGGGGGCTTCTGAAGCTTTCTTT	CASSVGQGASEAFF
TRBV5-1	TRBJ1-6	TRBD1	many	TGCGCCAGCAGCGCGACAGGGGGCTTTAATTCACCCCTCCACTTT	CASSATGGFNSPLHF
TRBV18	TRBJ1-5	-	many	TGTGCCAGCTCCCCCAGGGACGGTGCCCAGCATTTT	CASSPRDGAQHF
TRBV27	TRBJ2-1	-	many	TGTGCCAGCAGTCCAGGGATCCCGACGTATAATGAGCAGTTCTTC	CASSPGIPTYNEQFF
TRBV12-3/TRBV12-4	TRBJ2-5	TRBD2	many	TGTGCCAGCACCCCTACTAGCGGGGGGGATGGAGAGACCCAGTACTTC	CASTPTSGGDGETQYF
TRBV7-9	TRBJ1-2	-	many	TGTGCCAGCAGCTTAGGTGGAGGGCGTTCCAACTATGGCTACACCTTC	CASSLGGGRSNYGYTF
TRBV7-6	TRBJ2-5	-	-	TGTGCCAGCAACCGTAGCGGCTTAGGTGAAGAGACCCAGTACTTC	CASNRSGLGEETQYF
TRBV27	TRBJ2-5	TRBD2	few	TGTGCCAGCAGTTTTGGGACTAGGAGGGAGACCCAGTACTTC	CASSFGTRRETQYF
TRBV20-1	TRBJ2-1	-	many	TGCAGTGCCGCTACCTACAATGAGCAGTTCTTC	CSAATYNEQFF
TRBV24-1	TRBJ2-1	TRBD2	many	TGTGCCACCAGTGAGGCGGGGGGGCGGAATGAGCAGTTCTTC	CATSEAGGRNEQFF
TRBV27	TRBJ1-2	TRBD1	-	TGTGCCAGCAGGAAACAGGGGGCCGGATATGGCTACACCTTC	CASRKQGAGYGYTF
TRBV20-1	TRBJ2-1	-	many	TGCAGTGCTAGGTCCCACGGCTCCTACAATGAGCAGTTCTTC	CSARSHGSYNEQFF
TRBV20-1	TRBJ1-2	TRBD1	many	TGCAGTGCTACGGACAGGGGGGGTATCGGCTACACCTTC	CSATDRGGIGYTF
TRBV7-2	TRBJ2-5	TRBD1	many	TGTGCCAGCAGCTTATTCGGACAGGGCATCCAAGAGACCCAGTACTTC	CASSLFGQGIQETQYF
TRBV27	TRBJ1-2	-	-	TGTGCCAGCAGTTTAAGCCCAGGGCAAACCTATGGCTACACCTTC	CASSLSPGQTYGYTF
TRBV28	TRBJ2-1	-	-	TGTGCCAGCAGGGAGAGTTCACGCAATGAGCAGTTCTTC	CASRESSRNEQFF
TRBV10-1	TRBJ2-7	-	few	TGCGCCAGCAGCCCGTCCTTAGCTTCCGAGCAGTACTTC	CASSPSLASEQYF
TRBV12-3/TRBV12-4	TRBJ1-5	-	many	TGTGCCAGCAGTTTAAGGGCAGGGAACGATCAGCCCCAGCATTTT	CASSLRAGNDQPQHF
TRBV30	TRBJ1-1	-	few	TGTGCCTCTCTTTCGGGGTTCAACACTGAAGCTTTCTTT	CASLSGFNTEAFF
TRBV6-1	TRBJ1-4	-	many	TGTGCCAGCTTGGCCGCAACTAATGAAAAACTGTTTTTT	CASLAATNEKLFF